A single TCR beta chain is shown here with its context. In the original processing: Reference gene primer amplification in the assay estimated nucleated cell counts. Measured with immunoSEQ multiplex PCR; TCRdb has only the in-frame clones, and not every one. Clone size and V and J calls were adopted from that table, with D and trimming inferred from the DNA. The table includes 150,000 to 200,000 clones, roughly 85% detected once. The data originate from a study of blood T cell repertoires in COVID-19. CDR1 is SGDLS, CDR2 YYNGEE, per germline. The V and J ends lost 2 bases and 5 bases respectively, with 16 bases between them. CDR3 length: 15 amino acids.

This chain joins TRBV9 and TRBJ1-1; the D gene is possibly TRBD1 (5 bases). The origin of this receptor is a human donor with acute or convalescent COVID-19. The donor label of this sample is uncertain. Specimen: peripheral blood. CDR3 sequence: CASSVSFQGRTEAFF. DNA for the CDR3: TGTGCCAGCAGCGTGTCGTTTCAGGGCAGGACTGAAGCTTTCTTT.